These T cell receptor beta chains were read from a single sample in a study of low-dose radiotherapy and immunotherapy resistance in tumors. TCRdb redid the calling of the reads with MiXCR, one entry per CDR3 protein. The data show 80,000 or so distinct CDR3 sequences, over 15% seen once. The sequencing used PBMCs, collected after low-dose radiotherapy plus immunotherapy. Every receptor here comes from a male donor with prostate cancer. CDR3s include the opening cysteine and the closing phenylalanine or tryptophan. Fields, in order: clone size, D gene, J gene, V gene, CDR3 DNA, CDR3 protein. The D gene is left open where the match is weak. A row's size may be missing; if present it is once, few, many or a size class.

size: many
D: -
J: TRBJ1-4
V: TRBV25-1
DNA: TGTGCCAGCCGACAAGTGGCCAATGAAAAACTGTTTTTT
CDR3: CASRQVANEKLFF

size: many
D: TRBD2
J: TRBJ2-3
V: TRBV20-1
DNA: TGCAGTGCTACCATAATCCCCACTAGCGGGACCCTTCTGGGCACAGATACGCAGTATTTT
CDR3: CSATIIPTSGTLLGTDTQYF

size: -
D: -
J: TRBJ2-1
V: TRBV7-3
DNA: TGTGCCAGCAGCCCGACAGCAGTCAATGAGCAGTTCTTC
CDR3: CASSPTAVNEQFF

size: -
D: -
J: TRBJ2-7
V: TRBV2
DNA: TGTGCCAGCAGTGAAGCGCTTCGAAGGGGGGAGCAGTACTTC
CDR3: CASSEALRRGEQYF

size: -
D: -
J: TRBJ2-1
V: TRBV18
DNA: TGTGCCAGCTCCCTGGTGGCAGCGGCTGTCAATGAGCAGTTCTTC
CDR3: CASSLVAAAVNEQFF

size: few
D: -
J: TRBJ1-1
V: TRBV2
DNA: TGTGCCAGCACCTACAGGGATGGGATGAACACTGAAGCTTTCTTT
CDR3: CASTYRDGMNTEAFF

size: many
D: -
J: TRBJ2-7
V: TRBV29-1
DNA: TGCAGCGTTGTTGGTACGGCCTACGAGCAGTACTTC
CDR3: CSVVGTAYEQYF

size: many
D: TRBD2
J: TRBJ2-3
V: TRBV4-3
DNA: TGCGCCAGCAGCCAAGACTATGGGGGAGGGCCCGATACGCAGTATTTT
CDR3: CASSQDYGGGPDTQYF

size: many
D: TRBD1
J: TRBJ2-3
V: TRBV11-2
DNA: TGTGCCAGCAGCTTGGACAGGGTTGCAGATACGCAGTATTTT
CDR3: CASSLDRVADTQYF

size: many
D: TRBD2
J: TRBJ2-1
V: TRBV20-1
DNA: TGCAGTGCGACCGGGACTAGCGGGAGCAATGAGCAGTTCTTC
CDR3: CSATGTSGSNEQFF

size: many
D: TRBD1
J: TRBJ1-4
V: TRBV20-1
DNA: TGCAGTGCTAGACCTCCGGGACAGCCAAATGAAAAACTGTTTTTT
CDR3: CSARPPGQPNEKLFF

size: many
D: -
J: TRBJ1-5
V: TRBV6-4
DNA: TGTGCCAGCAGTGACTTAAAGCAGGGACCCCACTATAGCAATCAGCCCCAGCATTTT
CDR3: CASSDLKQGPHYSNQPQHF

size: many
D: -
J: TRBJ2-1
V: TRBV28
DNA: TGTGCCAGCTGTTCCTTTTTTTTCCGGGAGCGGGATGAGCAGTTCTTC
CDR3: CASCSFFFRERDEQFF

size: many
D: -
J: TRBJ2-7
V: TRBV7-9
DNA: TGTGCCAGCAGCTTAGGGGGTAGCGGATTCTCCTACGAGCAGTACTTC
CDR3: CASSLGGSGFSYEQYF

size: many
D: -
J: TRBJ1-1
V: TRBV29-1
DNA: TGCAGCGTTGATTCTTTGGTCATGAACACTGAAGCTTTCTTT
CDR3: CSVDSLVMNTEAFF

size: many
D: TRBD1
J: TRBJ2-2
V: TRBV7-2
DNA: TGTGCCAGCAGCTCCCGACAGGGGAACACCGGGGAGCTGTTTTTT
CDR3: CASSSRQGNTGELFF

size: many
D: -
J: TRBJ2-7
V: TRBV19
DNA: TGTGCCAGTAGTATCTTTCCCGGGCAGGTTGGGCAGTACTTC
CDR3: CASSIFPGQVGQYF

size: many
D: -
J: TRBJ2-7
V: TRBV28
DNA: TGTGCCAGCAATGCGGGACTGAGGAGCTCCTACGAGCAGTACTTC
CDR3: CASNAGLRSSYEQYF

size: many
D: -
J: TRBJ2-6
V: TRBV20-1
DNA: TGCAGTGCTAAGCCCCAAGGTCCTGGGGCCAACGTCCTGACTTTC
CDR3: CSAKPQGPGANVLTF

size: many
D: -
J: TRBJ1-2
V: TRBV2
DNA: TGTGCCAGCAAGCCAGGAATATACTATGGCTACACCTTC
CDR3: CASKPGIYYGYTF

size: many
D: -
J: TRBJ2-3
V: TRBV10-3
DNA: TGTGCCATCATTGGGAACGGGGATACGCAGTATTTT
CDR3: CAIIGNGDTQYF

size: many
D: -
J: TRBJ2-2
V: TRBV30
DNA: TGTGCCTTGGGAGTAAATGAGCTGTTTTTT
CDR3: CALGVNELFF

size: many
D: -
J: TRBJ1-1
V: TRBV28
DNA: TGTGCCAGCAGTACGCCGACCACTGAAGCTTTCTTT
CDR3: CASSTPTTEAFF

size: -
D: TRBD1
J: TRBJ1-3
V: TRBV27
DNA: TGTGCCAGCAGTTTATCGGGGACAGGGAGGAACACCATATATTTT
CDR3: CASSLSGTGRNTIYF

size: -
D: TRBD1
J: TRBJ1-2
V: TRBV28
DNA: TGTGCCAGCAGTACCTACAGGGGGCCAGCTAACTATGGCTACACCTTC
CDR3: CASSTYRGPANYGYTF

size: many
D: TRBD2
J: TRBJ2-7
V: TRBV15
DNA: TGTGCCACCAGCAGAGGGTTTAGCGGGTCTACAACCTACGAGCAGTACTTC
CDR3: CATSRGFSGSTTYEQYF

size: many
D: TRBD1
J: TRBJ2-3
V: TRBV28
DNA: TGTGCCAGCAGTTTAATCGCCAGGGACAGAGATACGCAGTATTTT
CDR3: CASSLIARDRDTQYF

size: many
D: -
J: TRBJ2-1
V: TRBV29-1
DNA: TGCAGCGCCGAGGACAGCTCCTACAATGAGCAGTTCTTC
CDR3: CSAEDSSYNEQFF

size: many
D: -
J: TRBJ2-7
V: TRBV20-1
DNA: TGCAGTGCTAGAGAAGGGGGCTACGAGCAGTACTTC
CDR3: CSAREGGYEQYF

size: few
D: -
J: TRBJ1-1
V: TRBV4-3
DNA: TGCGCCAGCAGCCAAGGGGGGGGACCGATGAACACTGAAGCTTTCTTT
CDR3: CASSQGGGPMNTEAFF

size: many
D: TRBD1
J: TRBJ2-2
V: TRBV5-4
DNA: TGTGCCAGCAGACGGGACAGGGGCACCGGGGAGCTGTTTTTT
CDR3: CASRRDRGTGELFF

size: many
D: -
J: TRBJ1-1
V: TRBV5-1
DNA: TGCGCCAGCAGCCCAATCGGGGGCAGGCTTGAAGCTTTCTTT
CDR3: CASSPIGGRLEAFF

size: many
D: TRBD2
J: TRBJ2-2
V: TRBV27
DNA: TGTGCCAGCCAGTCCCTGGGCGGGGGGACCGGGGAGCTGTTTTTT
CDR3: CASQSLGGGTGELFF

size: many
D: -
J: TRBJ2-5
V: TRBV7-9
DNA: TGTGCCAGCAGCTTAGCGGGAGTAGAGACCCAGTACTTC
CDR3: CASSLAGVETQYF